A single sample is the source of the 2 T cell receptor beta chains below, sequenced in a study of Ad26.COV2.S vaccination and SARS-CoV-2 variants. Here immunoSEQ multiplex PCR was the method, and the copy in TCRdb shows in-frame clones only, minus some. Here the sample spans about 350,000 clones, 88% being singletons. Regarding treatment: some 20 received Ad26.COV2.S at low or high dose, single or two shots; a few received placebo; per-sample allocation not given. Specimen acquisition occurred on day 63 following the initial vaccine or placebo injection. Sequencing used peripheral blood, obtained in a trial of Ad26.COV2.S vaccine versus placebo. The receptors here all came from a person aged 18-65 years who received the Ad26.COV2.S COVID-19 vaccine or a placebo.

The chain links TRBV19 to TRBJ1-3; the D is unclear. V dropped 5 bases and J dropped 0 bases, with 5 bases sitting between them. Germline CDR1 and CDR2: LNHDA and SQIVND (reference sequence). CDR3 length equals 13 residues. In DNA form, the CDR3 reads TGTGCCAGTAGTCAATTCTCTGGAAACACCATATATTTT. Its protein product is CASSQFSGNTIYF.

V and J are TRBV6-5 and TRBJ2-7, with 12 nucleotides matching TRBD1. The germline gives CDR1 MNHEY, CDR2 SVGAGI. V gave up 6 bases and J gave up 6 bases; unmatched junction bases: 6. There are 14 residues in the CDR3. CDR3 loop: CASRPGQGAGEQYF. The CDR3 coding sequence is TGTGCCAGCAGACCGGGACAGGGGGCTGGCGAGCAGTACTTC.